This TCR beta chain originates from a study of blood T cell repertoires in COVID-19. The CDR3 consists of 15 residues. Trimming took 4 bases from V and 4 from J, leaving 16 bases between them. Germline lookup yields CDR1 SNHLY and CDR2 FYNNEI. Produced via immunoSEQ multiplex PCR; TCRdb's table is partial and in-frame only. The sample has some 190,000 clones; more than 75% are singletons. The chain is built from TRBV2 and TRBJ1-2, with D possibly being TRBD1 (6 bases). This TCR was sampled from a woman aged 55-69 years with COVID-19, enrolled during active disease. Sequencing was performed on peripheral blood. The CDR3 region has the DNA TGTGCCAGCAGTGTTCAGGGGCAAGGTGGCTATGGCTACACCTTC. This encodes CASSVQGQGGYGYTF.